The 13 T cell receptor beta chains listed next were all sequenced from one sample in a study of cytomegalovirus exposure and HLA in healthy donors. Use of 60 Vbeta and 13 Jbeta primers characterized the PCR. TCRdb's table, derived via immunoSEQ multiplex PCR, lists solely in-frame clones and lacks some. The sample consists of under 200,000 clones, approximately 81% of them appearing once. Sequencing input: PBMCs. The receptors were sampled from a woman between 18 and 29 years old in good health and CMV-seronegative.

V usage is TRBV6-1 and J usage is TRBJ1-5, with no clear D. The germline CDR1 and CDR2 sequences are MNHNS and SASEGT. The CDR3 contains 18 residues. Deletions cut 3 bases from V and 3 bases from J, with 21 bases between. CDR3 residues: CASSDWERSSLDNQPQHF. The CDR3 DNA sequence: TGTGCCAGCAGTGACTGGGAGCGGAGCAGCTTAGACAATCAGCCCCAGCATTTT.

The chain recombines TRBV4-2 with TRBJ2-7, with D possibly TRBD2 on 6 matching bases. CDR3 length: 17 amino acids. V lost 4 bases and J lost 7, with 26 bases in between. Germline V lookup: CDR1 LGHNA, CDR2 YNFKEQ. In DNA, the CDR3 is TGTGCCAGCAGCCCCACGGGGCGGGGACTGAGATTGTTGGAGCAGTACTTC. Translating gives CASSPTGRGLRLLEQYF.

The chain is built from TRBV27 and TRBJ2-3; tentative D call: TRBD1 (5 bases). The CDR3 has 17 amino acids. Trimming cost V 2 bases and J 3 bases, with 18 bases left between them. CDR1 and CDR2 from the germline V gene are MNHEY and SMNVEV (reference sequence). This CDR3 reads CASSLPQGFYGTDTQYF. DNA of the CDR3: TGTGCCAGCAGTTTACCTCAGGGTTTTTATGGGACAGATACGCAGTATTTT.

This rearrangement joins TRBV5-1 to TRBJ2-7; possible D gene TRBD2, 6 bases. The CDR3 spans 14 residues. Trimming shortened V by 0 bases and J by 2 bases, and 9 bases separated the two germline ends. Germline CDR1 reads SGHRS; CDR2 reads YFSETQ. As DNA, the CDR3 is TGCGCCAGCAGCTTGGGGGGGAGGACCTACGAGCAGTACTTC. Amino acids: CASSLGGRTYEQYF.

This chain uses TRBV11-2 with TRBJ2-7; maybe TRBD1 (5 bases). Trimming removed 5 bases from V and 5 bases from J, with 10 bases in between. Germline V CDR1 and CDR2: SGHAT, FQNNGV. This CDR3 contains 12 residues. CDR3 DNA: TGTGCCAGCAGCCCAGTAGGGGACGAGCAGTACTTC. This codes for CASSPVGDEQYF.

This clone occurred a few times. The chain is built from TRBV2 and TRBJ1-2, with TRBD1 as a possible D gene (5 bases). Germline V gives CDR1 SNHLY, CDR2 FYNNEI. Trimming left V 7 bases short and J 4 bases short, with 16 bases between. The CDR3 is 14 amino acids. CDR3 region: CASIGLRVFYGYTF. CDR3 nucleotide sequence: TGTGCCAGCATCGGTCTCAGGGTTTTCTATGGCTACACCTTC.

V gene TRBV4-1 combines with J gene TRBJ2-7, with 10 bases aligning to TRBD2. Germline V gene data show CDR1 as MGHRA and CDR2 as YSYEKL. With V trimmed by 1 base and J by 3 bases, 3 bases remained unmatched. This CDR3 has 15 residues. The CDR3, as DNA: TGCGCCAGCAGCCAAGTGACTAGCGGGTACTACGAGCAGTACTTC. It translates to CASSQVTSGYYEQYF.

In its sample, this clone was seen a few times. V is TRBV5-8 and J is TRBJ1-5; D gene unclear. The CDR3 has 14 residues. Trimming pared 2 bases from V and 5 bases from J, leaving 11 bases between. Germline CDR1 is SGHTS and CDR2 is YDEGEE. The CDR3 nucleotides read TGTGCCAGCAGCTTACGAGGGCTGGATCAGCCCCAGCATTTT. It is translated as CASSLRGLDQPQHF.

This sequence joins TRBV12-5 and TRBJ1-2; 7 nucleotides align to TRBD1. Germline V CDR1 and CDR2: LGHNT, FRNRAP. V shed 1 base and J 7 bases; nucleotides not matched to a gene: 12. CDR3 length: 16 residues. CDR3 in amino acids: CASGLALRRTGSGYTF. The DNA for the CDR3 is TGTGCTAGTGGTTTGGCTCTCCGGCGGACAGGTTCTGGCTACACCTTC. The variable domain in full, completed from reference TRBV12-5 and TRBJ1-2, reads DARVTQTPRHKVTEMGQEVTMRCQPILGHNTVFWYRQTMMQGLELLAYFRNRAPLDDSGMPKDRFSAEMPDATLATLKIQPSEPRDSAVYFCASGLALRRTGSGYTFGSGTRLTVV.

The chain has TRBV7-9 and TRBJ2-7, with 7 bases fitting TRBD1. The CDR3 is 15 amino acids. CDR1 SEHNR and CDR2 FQNEAQ come from the germline V gene (reference sequence). The trim removed 5 bases at V and 3 bases at J, leaving 10 bases unmatched. CDR3 DNA sequence: TGTGCCAGCAGCCCGACAGGGTTGTGGGGCTACGAGCAGTACTTC. Translated, it gives CASSPTGLWGYEQYF.

This clone was seen more than once but under ten times. The chain carries TRBV18 and TRBJ2-3; no definite D call. This CDR3 contains 12 residues. From germline, CDR1 is KGHSH and CDR2 LQKENI. V dropped 6 bases and J dropped 6 bases, with 10 bases sitting between them. The CDR3 coding sequence is TGTGCCAGCTCCCTCTTCCGGGATACGCAGTATTTT. As protein: CASSLFRDTQYF.

J is TRBJ2-1 and V is TRBV9; 9 nucleotides align to TRBD1. Germline V gene data show CDR1 as SGDLS and CDR2 as YYNGEE. The length of the CDR3 is 17 residues. J gave up 5 bases and V 3 bases, and 12 bases lay outside the gene matches. In DNA form, the CDR3 reads TGTGCCAGCAGCGCACGGACAGGGGCAACGGCACACAATGAGCAGTTCTTC. Protein: CASSARTGATAHNEQFF.

This sequence joins TRBV6-1 and TRBJ1-2, with D uncertain. The V and J ends lost 5 bases and 2 bases respectively, with 9 bases between them. CDR1 is MNHNS and CDR2 is SASEGT in the germline V gene. The CDR3 contains 13 residues. CDR3 DNA: TGTGCCAGCAGTTTCGAGGGAAACTATGGCTACACCTTC. Translating it yields CASSFEGNYGYTF.